A selection of T cell receptor beta chains follows, all from one sample in a study of beta chain features in type 1 diabetes. Libraries were prepared by immunoSEQ multiplex PCR; TCRdb keeps only in-frame clonotypes and omits some of them. The data contain 130,000 to 150,000 clones, about 44% of them singletons. The sequencing input was Tregs from blood. The receptors here all came from a man aged 18 to 35 in good health. Each CDR3 is given with its conserved first and last residue. Fields, in order: J gene, clone size, D gene, V gene, CDR3 DNA, CDR3 protein. D genes are given only for firm matches. A row's size may be missing; if present it is once, few, many or a size class.

TRBJ1-4,.,TRBD1,TRBV9,TGTGCCAGCAGCCCGTACCCACAGGGGAGGGAAAAACTGTTTTTT,CASSPYPQGREKLFF
TRBJ2-3,.,.,TRBV6-5,TGTGCCAGCAGTTTCAAATTTACGCAGTATTTT,CASSFKFTQYF
TRBJ2-5,.,TRBD1,TRBV28,TGTGCCAGCAGTCGGACAGGGTACCAAGAGACCCAGTACTTC,CASSRTGYQETQYF
TRBJ2-1,.,TRBD2,TRBV19,TGTGCCAGTACCGCCCGGGGGGTACCCTACAATGAGCAGTTCTTC,CASTARGVPYNEQFF
TRBJ1-1,.,.,TRBV11-3,TGTGCCAGCAGCCTCGCACGGGATACTGAAGCTTTCTTT,CASSLARDTEAFF
TRBJ1-1,.,.,TRBV6-1,TGTGCCAGCAGTGAACTGGGAGGTCGGGGGAGGAACACTGAAGCTTTCTTT,CASSELGGRGRNTEAFF
TRBJ2-1,.,TRBD1,TRBV7-2,TGTGCCAGCAGCTTAGTAGGGGGCCCGTACAATGAGCAGTTCTTC,CASSLVGGPYNEQFF
TRBJ2-1,few,TRBD2,TRBV7-3,TGTGCCAGCAGCCCCGGGACTAGCGGGAGGTTCTACAATGAGCAGTTCTTC,CASSPGTSGRFYNEQFF
TRBJ1-6,.,TRBD1,TRBV6-6,TGTGCCAGCAGTGTGGACAGGGGGGATTCACCCCTCCACTTT,CASSVDRGDSPLHF
TRBJ2-1,few,TRBD2,TRBV7-3,TGTGCCAGCAGCTTAAGAGCTAGCGGGAAGTACTCCTACAATGAGCAGTTCTTC,CASSLRASGKYSYNEQFF